The 9 T cell receptor beta chains given below trace back to one sample, sequenced in a study of CD8+CD57+ T cells in acquired aplastic anemia. All sequencing subjects had displayed CD8+CD57+ cell expansion on flow cytometry. Genomic DNA provided the template from which TCR beta VDJ and CDR3 profiles were obtained. TCRdb reprocessed the reads via MiXCR and lists one record per CDR3 protein. Counted here are around 200,000 distinct CDR3 sequences, 63% occurring once; the ten biggest clones make up more than 40%. Input material: sorted CD4+, CD8+, or CD8+CD57+ T cells (not recorded which) from PBMCs. The receptors were gathered from a human donor with aplastic anemia.

At least ten counts were recorded for this clonotype. The junction departs from the called germline gene at one end, perhaps through a read error. The V call is TRBV9, the J call TRBJ1-2, with D uncertain. The CDR3 length is 8 residues. The V gene's germline CDR1 is SGDLS and CDR2 YYNGEE. Here the CDR3 reads CASSDGKF. Here the CDR3 DNA reads TGTGCCAGCAGCGACGGGAAATTC.

CDR3 region: CASSLTSRDTQYF. CDR3 sequence (DNA): TGCGCCAGCAGCCTAACTAGCCGCGATACGCAGTATTTT. The chain recombines TRBV10-2 with TRBJ2-3; D is perhaps TRBD2 (6 bases). CDR3 size: 13 residues. Germline values: CDR1 WSHSY, CDR2 SAAADI. Trimming shortened V by 6 bases and J by 6 bases, and 13 bases separated the two germline ends.

The chain joins TRBV20-1 to TRBJ1-2, with D unresolved. The CDR3 loop spans 8 amino acids. Germline V gene sequence: CDR1 DFQATT, CDR2 SNEGSKA (reference sequence). V dropped 7 bases and J dropped 7 bases, with 4 bases sitting between them. The CDR3 DNA follows: TGCAGTGTCCCTGGCTACACCTTC. Its protein product is CSVPGYTF.

This clonotype was seen ten or more times. The chain employs TRBV27 and TRBJ1-2, with 12 bases lining up with TRBD1. The CDR3 is made up of 13 amino acids. Per germline, CDR1 MNHEY and CDR2 SMNVEV (reference sequence). Losses at the gene ends were 8 bases for V and 6 bases for J; bases not matched to a gene: 4. The CDR3 loop is CASSWDRGHGYTF. Here the CDR3 DNA reads TGTGCCAGCTCCTGGGACAGGGGGCATGGCTACACCTTC.

The rearrangement links TRBV28 to TRBJ1-2; D remains unclear. The CDR3 has 16 amino acids. The V end lost 3 bases, the J end lost 0 bases, and 14 bases lay between the germline ends. Germline-derived CDR1 and CDR2 are MDHEN and SYDVKM. CDR3 protein: CASSFWPWKANYGYTF. The CDR3 region has the DNA TGTGCCAGCAGTTTTTGGCCGTGGAAAGCTAACTATGGCTACACCTTC.

V is TRBV25-1 and J is TRBJ2-5, with D perhaps matching TRBD1 or TRBD2 (5 bases each). CDR1 MGHDK and CDR2 SYGVNS come from the germline V gene. There are 17 residues in the CDR3. V was pared by 4 bases and J by 5 bases, with 23 bases between. Here the CDR3 reads CASSAATGTTRLETQYF. The CDR3 DNA sequence: TGTGCCAGCAGTGCCGCCACGGGGACGACAAGGCTCGAGACCCAGTACTTC. Full variable domain (outside the CDR3, taken from reference TRBV25-1 and TRBJ2-5): EADIYQTPRYLVIGTGKKITLECSQTMGHDKMYWYQQDPGMELHLIHYSYGVNSTEKGDLSSESTVSRIRTEHFPLTLESARPSHTSQYLCASSAATGTTRLETQYFGPGTRLLVL.

This clonotype has ten or more counts. V is TRBV6-5 and J is TRBJ2-2, with a possible D match to TRBD1 (5 bases). This CDR3 region has 15 residues. From germline, CDR1 is MNHEY and CDR2 SVGAGI. Trimming cost V 5 bases and J 4 bases, with 14 bases left between them. CDR3 nucleotide sequence: TGTGCCAGCAGTCCACTGGACACCTCCACCGGGGAGCTGTTTTTT. It is translated as CASSPLDTSTGELFF.

The chain is built from TRBV11-2 and TRBJ2-5; no firm D call. This CDR3 has 13 amino acids. V dropped 5 bases and J dropped 4 bases, with 11 bases sitting between them. The V gene's germline CDR1 is SGHAT and CDR2 FQNNGV. For the CDR3, the DNA is TGTGCCAGCAGCCCCGCCCGGGCAGAGACCCAGTACTTC. It yields the protein CASSPARAETQYF.

The chain combines TRBV7-6 with TRBJ1-1; D gene uncertain. The CDR3 runs to 13 residues. V dropped 1 base and J dropped 10 bases, with 13 bases sitting between them. CDR1 and CDR2 from the germline V gene are SGHVS and FNYEAQ. CDR3 residues: CASSLEGLVGAFF. CDR3 DNA: TGTGCCAGCAGCTTAGAGGGTCTCGTGGGAGCTTTCTTT.